The clone carrying this T cell receptor (beta chain) was picked up one time. Authors' processing steps: Scientists estimated how many nucleated cells there were by amplifying reference gene primers. TCRdb's copy holds only in-frame clones and misses some; the assay was immunoSEQ multiplex PCR. V and J calls plus clone size are reproduced from that table; the DNA served to infer D and trimming. The sample includes roughly 80,000 clones, 87% of them seen just once. The data belong to a study of blood T cell repertoires in COVID-19. On the study more broadly: PBMCs, B-cell-depleted T cells, or T cells provided the cDNA or gDNA that made up the material.

The CDR3 loop spans 13 amino acids. The V end lost 3 bases, the J end lost 9 bases, and 12 bases lay between the germline ends. Germline loops: CDR1 LNHDA, CDR2 SQIVND (reference sequence). The rearrangement joins TRBV19 to TRBJ2-1; a possible D gene is TRBD2 (7 bases). The source material was peripheral blood. The sequence came from a woman of 80 years or more with active or convalescent COVID-19. As DNA, the CDR3 is TGTGCCAGTAGTATTGGGGGGGCGAGTGAGCAGTTCTTC. Translating it yields CASSIGGASEQFF.